Below, 23 T cell receptor beta chains from the same sample are listed, as sequenced in a study of T cells in Graves' hyperthyroidism and ophthalmopathy. Using RNA transcripts as the source, TCR beta CDR3 regions were amplified. The TCR CDR3 first-round RT-PCR relied on the HTBI primer set. One entry per CDR3 protein, called by TCRdb with MiXCR from the multiplex PCR reads. The profile shows more than 350,000 distinct CDR3 sequences, roughly 15% of them singletons. Sequences were obtained from blood. The receptors derive from a woman aged 60 to 75 with Graves' ophthalmopathy.

This clonotype was detected ten times or more. The chain couples TRBV29-1 to TRBJ2-1; TRBD1 agrees at 9 bases. Germline lookup yields CDR1 SQVTM and CDR2 ANQGSEA. This CDR3 contains 14 residues. Trimming removed 7 bases from V and 3 bases from J; junction bases left unmatched: 7. CDR3 DNA: TGCAGCGCTGACGGGACAGGGATCTACAATGAGCAGTTCTTC. It codes for CSADGTGIYNEQFF.

Details on this clonotype: The junction and the germline gene differ at one end; a read error may be behind it. The chain recombines TRBV29-1 with TRBJ2-3, with a tentative D call TRBD2 (6 bases). The CDR3 length is 14 residues. Looked up from germline, CDR1 is SQVTM and CDR2 is ANQGSEA. The CDR3 sequence is CSVRDRSSTDMQYF. The CDR3, as DNA: TGCAGCGTGCGGGACCGGTCATCCACAGATATGCAGTATTTT.

This clonotype was seen many times. The gene calls are TRBV20-1 and TRBJ1-2; a weak D match, TRBD1 (5 bases). The V end lost 5 bases, the J end lost 1 base, and 14 bases lay between the germline ends. Germline V gives CDR1 DFQATT, CDR2 SNEGSKA (reference sequence). This CDR3 region has 14 residues. DNA for the CDR3: TGCAGTGCTCCCGCCAGGGACGTTAACTATGGCTACACCTTC. Translation: CSAPARDVNYGYTF.

This chain connects TRBV9 to TRBJ1-6, with 10 bases fitting TRBD1. Per germline, CDR1 SGDLS and CDR2 YYNGEE. V lost 4 bases to trimming and J lost 9 bases; unmatched junction nucleotides: 7. The CDR3 covers 15 residues. The CDR3 nucleotides are TGTGCCAGCAGCTTGGGACAGGGGCTGAGTTCACCCCTCCACTTT. Translated: CASSLGQGLSSPLHF.

The chain uses TRBV5-6 and TRBJ2-4; 7 nucleotides line up with TRBD1. Germline V lookup: CDR1 SGHDT, CDR2 YYEEEE. The CDR3 extends over 15 amino acids. After removal of 1 base from V and 1 base from J, the junction contained 2 bases not matched to a gene. The CDR3 region has the DNA TGTGCCAGCAGCTTGAAGGGGGCGGCCAAAAACATTCAGTACTTC. This encodes CASSLKGAAKNIQYF.

About this clonotype: Just one base apart from a much larger clone, this may be a read error. V is TRBV20-1 and J is TRBJ2-2, with TRBD2 identical over 9 bases. The junction had 5 bases not matched to a gene; V was cut back by 5 bases and J by 7 bases. The germline V gene has CDR1 DFQATT and CDR2 SNEGSKA (reference sequence). The CDR3 is 13 residues long. The CDR3: CSAGASGVGELFF. Written as DNA, the CDR3 is TGCAGTGCTGGAGCTAGCGGGGTCGGGGAGCTGTTTTTT.

The chain carries TRBV27 and TRBJ1-5, with TRBD1 matching over 7 bases. Germline loops: CDR1 MNHEY, CDR2 SMNVEV (reference sequence). The CDR3 extends over 17 amino acids. V trimming: 6 bases; J trimming: 0 bases; junction bases outside the gene matches: 11. The CDR3 is CASSRRGGDNSNQPQHF. Here the CDR3 DNA reads TGTGCCAGCAGCCGCAGGGGGGGGGACAATAGCAATCAGCCCCAGCATTTT.

With regard to this clonotype: Sequence at one end of the junction differs from germline and may be a read error. The chain couples TRBV2 to TRBJ2-4; 9 nucleotides agree with TRBD2. The CDR3 covers 15 residues. CDR1 is SNHLY and CDR2 is FYNNEI in the germline V gene. This CDR3 is CASSSSGSGGNIQCF. CDR3 nucleotides: TGTGCCAGCAGTAGTAGCGGGAGCGGGGGAAACATTCAGTGCTTC.

This clonotype has a count of ten or more. The chain uses TRBV2 and TRBJ2-1, with a possible D match to TRBD1 (6 bases). Germline V lookup: CDR1 SNHLY, CDR2 FYNNEI. The CDR3 runs to 13 residues. V was shortened by 6 bases and J by 4 bases, with 10 bases between the two germline ends. The CDR3 loop is CASSWDIYNEQFF. The CDR3 DNA follows: TGTGCCAGCAGCTGGGACATTTACAATGAGCAGTTCTTC.

In this sample, this clonotype turned up many times. The chain carries TRBV6-5 and TRBJ2-7; maybe TRBD1 (5 bases). Trimming took 2 bases from V and 1 from J, leaving 15 bases between them. From germline, CDR1 is MNHEY and CDR2 SVGAGI. This CDR3 contains 16 residues. The CDR3 DNA sequence: TGTGCCAGCAGTTACCCGACAGCAACCACTTCCTACGAGCAGTACTTC. Protein: CASSYPTATTSYEQYF.

This clonotype was counted many times. CDR3 coding DNA: TGCGCCAGCAGCCGTAGCGGGGCGGCCTACAATGAGCAGTTCTTC. Residues: CASSRSGAAYNEQFF. The chain combines TRBV5-1 with TRBJ2-1; 8 bases fit TRBD2. The length of the CDR3 is 15 residues. V lost 4 bases to trimming and J lost 2 bases; unmatched junction nucleotides: 5. CDR1 is SGHRS, CDR2 YFSETQ, per germline.

Within the sample, this clonotype is medium-sized. The V gene is TRBV2, the J gene TRBJ2-7; no clear D. Looked up from germline, CDR1 is SNHLY and CDR2 is FYNNEI. The CDR3 length is 12 residues. The germline V and J ends were trimmed by 10 bases and 0 bases, with 10 bases remaining between them. CDR3: CAINIGSYEQYF. CDR3 coding DNA: TGTGCCATCAACATCGGCTCCTACGAGCAGTACTTC. The whole variable domain, remainder taken from reference TRBV2 and TRBJ2-7, is EPEVTQTPSHQVTQMGQEVILRCVPISNHLYFYWYRQILGQKVEFLVSFYNNEISEKSEIFDDQFSVERPDGSNFTLKIRSTKLEDSAMYFCAINIGSYEQYFGPGTRLTVT.

At least ten counts were recorded for this clonotype. The chain joins TRBV7-9 to TRBJ2-5; D is uncertain. The V end was cut by 1 base, the J end by 7 bases, with 16 bases between. From germline, CDR1 is SEHNR and CDR2 FQNEAQ (reference sequence). This CDR3 contains 15 residues. For the CDR3, the DNA is TGTGCCAGCAGCTTAGGCCCAGGACGCCTAGGGACCCAGTACTTC. It is translated as CASSLGPGRLGTQYF.

This clonotype was counted ten times or more. This chain connects TRBV6-2 or TRBV6-3 to TRBJ2-3; tentatively, D is TRBD1 (5 bases). CDR3 length equals 14 residues. Trimming took off 4 bases at V and 4 bases at J, with 12 bases between the two ends. Germline CDR1 and CDR2: MNHEY and SVGEGT. The CDR3: CASSSGTGPDTQYF. As DNA, the CDR3 is TGTGCCAGCAGTTCCGGTACAGGCCCAGATACGCAGTATTTT.

This clonotype appeared many times. This chain links TRBV6-1 with TRBJ1-5; 10 bases are a match to TRBD1. The CDR3 extends over 15 amino acids. The ends lost 3 bases at V and 11 bases at J; junction bases unmatched: 10. CDR1 and CDR2 from the germline V gene are MNHNS and SASEGT. CDR3 sequence: CASSDGDRGDGAQHF. The CDR3 region has the DNA TGTGCCAGCAGTGATGGGGACAGGGGTGACGGGGCCCAGCATTTT.

The chain has TRBV11-2 and TRBJ2-5; 10 bases align to TRBD1. This CDR3 has 16 residues. CDR1 SGHAT and CDR2 FQNNGV come from the germline V gene. The V and J ends lost 6 bases and 7 bases, in that order; junction bases with no gene match: 14. CDR3 amino acids: CASSYPGQGKWGTQYF. The DNA of the CDR3 is TGTGCCAGCAGTTACCCGGGACAGGGGAAATGGGGGACCCAGTACTTC.

This clonotype was observed many times. J is TRBJ1-5 and V is TRBV6-1; possible D gene TRBD1, 5 bases. The CDR3 has 13 residues. The V and J ends lost 2 bases and 6 bases respectively, with 8 bases between them. Germline assignment: CDR1 MNHNS and CDR2 SASEGT. CDR3 sequence (DNA): TGTGCCAGCAGTGAACAGGGAACTCAGCCCCAGCATTTT. It yields the protein CASSEQGTQPQHF.

The chain employs TRBV9 and TRBJ2-2; no reliable D call. The CDR3 is 18 amino acids. V lost 4 bases and J lost 0, with 19 bases in between. Germline CDR1 reads SGDLS; CDR2 reads YYNGEE. The CDR3 spells CASSNTLLEGANTGELFF. In nucleotides, the CDR3 is TGTGCCAGCAGCAACACCCTTCTAGAAGGCGCGAACACCGGGGAGCTGTTTTTT.

At least ten counts were recorded for this clonotype. This rearrangement joins TRBV20-1 to TRBJ2-1, with D tentatively TRBD1 or TRBD2 (6 bases each). The ends were cut back, 0 bases at V and 1 base at J, with 28 bases in the middle. CDR3 length equals 21 residues. The germline V gene has CDR1 DFQATT and CDR2 SNEGSKA (reference sequence). The CDR3 coding sequence is TGCAGTGCTAGAGATTTTGGGGGGCTAAAACCCCAGGATCGGTCCTACAATGAGCAGTTCTTC. Translating it yields CSARDFGGLKPQDRSYNEQFF.

In this sample, this clonotype turned up a few times. The J gene is TRBJ2-6, the V gene TRBV6-1; D uncertain. Trimming took off 1 base at V and 1 base at J, with 8 bases between the two ends. The germline V gene has CDR1 MNHNS and CDR2 SASEGT. The CDR3 extends over 16 amino acids. CDR3: CASSEEAESGANVLTF. The CDR3 bases are TGTGCCAGCAGTGAAGAGGCGGAATCTGGGGCCAACGTCCTGACTTTC.

The V gene is TRBV19, the J gene TRBJ1-2; D call uncertain. Trimming shortened V by 5 bases and J by 2 bases, and 12 bases separated the two germline ends. Germline CDR1 is LNHDA and CDR2 is SQIVND (reference sequence). The CDR3 is 14 amino acids. The CDR3 loop is CASSVNIENYGYTF. The CDR3 DNA reads TGTGCCAGTAGTGTGAACATTGAAAACTATGGCTACACCTTC.

This clonotype was detected ten times or more. The genes are TRBV6-2 or TRBV6-3 and TRBJ2-7; D remains ambiguous. Looked up from germline, CDR1 is MNHEY and CDR2 is SVGEGT. The CDR3 contains 12 residues. V lost 10 bases and J lost 2, with 12 bases in between. CDR3 in amino acids: CATTDRTYEQYF. CDR3 nucleotide sequence: TGTGCCACAACTGACCGAACCTACGAGCAGTACTTC.

This clonotype was seen repeatedly, ten times or more. The CDR3 region is CASSQRGRGTEAFF. The CDR3 DNA follows: TGTGCCAGCAGCCAGCGGGGCCGGGGCACTGAAGCTTTCTTT. The gene calls are TRBV3-1 and TRBJ1-1; weak D call: TRBD1 (5 bases). The CDR3 sequence is 14 residues long. Trimming shortened V by 3 bases and J by 4 bases, and 12 bases separated the two germline ends. The germline V gene has CDR1 LGHDT and CDR2 YNNKEL (reference sequence).